Below are 17 T cell receptor beta chains sequenced from a single sample in a study of glioma-infiltrating T cells after dendritic cell vaccination. The assay was immunoSEQ multiplex PCR, and TCRdb's table has in-frame clones only and misses some. The data hold 50,000 to 55,000 clones, with about 88% observed a single time. Described time point: after dendritic cell vaccination, including at tumor progression/relapse. The starting material was blood, obtained after dendritic cell vaccination. Receptors originate from a human donor with glioblastoma.

The chain combines TRBV6-5 with TRBJ1-1; no reliable D call. CDR1 MNHEY and CDR2 SVGAGI come from the germline V gene. CDR3 length: 14 residues. The V end was cut by 7 bases, the J end by 0 bases, with 12 bases between. In DNA form, the CDR3 reads TGTGCCAGCACGCCAGGAAGCATGAACACTGAAGCTTTCTTT. Protein sequence: CASTPGSMNTEAFF.

V gene TRBV4-2 combines with J gene TRBJ2-7; no clear D gene. Germline CDR1 reads LGHNA; CDR2 reads YNFKEQ. CDR3 length equals 13 residues. The ends were cut back, 0 bases at V and 3 bases at J, with 6 bases in the middle. The CDR3 here is CASSQEAYYEQYF. DNA of the CDR3: TGTGCCAGCAGCCAAGAAGCCTACTACGAGCAGTACTTC.

The chain carries TRBV9 and TRBJ2-2; 7 positions agree with TRBD2. V was pared by 0 bases and J by 4 bases, with 6 bases of the junction left unmatched. Germline CDR1 and CDR2: SGDLS and YYNGEE. This CDR3 comprises 16 residues. Here the CDR3 DNA reads TGTGCCAGCAGCGTAGGCGTGGGAGGGCCCACCGGGGAGCTGTTTTTT. Protein: CASSVGVGGPTGELFF.

The V call is TRBV6-1, the J call TRBJ2-7; D gene ambiguous. CDR3 size: 13 residues. Germline V lookup: CDR1 MNHNS, CDR2 SASEGT. The V end was cut by 7 bases, the J end by 0 bases, with 10 bases between. This chain's CDR3 is CASTARSSYEQYF. CDR3 bases: TGTGCCAGCACGGCTAGGAGCTCCTACGAGCAGTACTTC.

The CDR3 DNA is TGTGCCTTAATCTCGACTAGCGGGCATCCCTACGAGCAGTACTTC. It encodes CALISTSGHPYEQYF. The gene calls are TRBV30 and TRBJ2-7; 10 nucleotides agree with TRBD2. The J segment lost 2 bases and the V segment lost 7 bases, leaving 11 bases of the junction unmatched. Germline CDR1 GTSNPN, CDR2 SVGIG (reference sequence). The CDR3 extends over 15 amino acids.

The sample holds a few counts of this clone. The V gene is TRBV6-4, the J gene TRBJ1-5; 8 bases align to TRBD1. V gave up 6 bases and J gave up 4 bases; unmatched junction bases: 32. This CDR3 comprises 23 residues. In germline, CDR1 is MRHNA, CDR2 SNTAGT. CDR3 sequence: CASRDRDRNPKGVGNLLNQPQHF. The CDR3 coding sequence is TGTGCCAGCAGAGACCGGGACAGGAACCCCAAGGGAGTTGGTAATTTACTTAATCAGCCCCAGCATTTT.

The rearrangement uses TRBV28 and TRBJ1-5, with D possibly being TRBD1 (5 bases). The CDR3 sequence is 14 residues long. V dropped 6 bases and J dropped 2 bases, with 11 bases sitting between them. The germline gives CDR1 MDHEN, CDR2 SYDVKM. CDR3 loop: CASSLGGGNQPQHF. CDR3 nucleotide sequence: TGTGCCAGCAGCCTCGGGGGAGGCAATCAGCCCCAGCATTTT.

The V call is TRBV5-6, the J call TRBJ2-7, with 12 bases lining up with TRBD2. Germline CDR1 and CDR2: SGHDT and YYEEEE. J was trimmed by 4 bases and V by 5 bases; bases with no gene match: 4. CDR3 size: 14 residues. The CDR3 DNA reads TGTGCCAGCAGAAGGACTAGCGGGAAGTACGAGCAGTACTTC. It codes for CASRRTSGKYEQYF.

The chain links TRBV18 to TRBJ1-1; D might be TRBD1 (5 bases). Between the trimmed V and J ends, which lost 6 bases and 0 bases, there was a span of 11 bases. The CDR3 runs to 14 residues. CDR1 and CDR2 (germline): KGHSH, LQKENI. CDR3 DNA: TGTGCCAGCTCTCAGACAGCTTTGAACACTGAAGCTTTCTTT. Amino acids: CASSQTALNTEAFF.

The genes are TRBV28 and TRBJ1-1; no clear D gene. The CDR3 has 15 amino acids. The V end was cut by 7 bases, the J end by 0 bases, with 15 bases between. Germline-derived CDR1 and CDR2 are MDHEN and SYDVKM. This CDR3 reads CASKRGGRMNTEAFF. The CDR3 DNA reads as TGTGCCAGCAAGCGGGGAGGGAGGATGAACACTGAAGCTTTCTTT.

V gene TRBV18 combines with J gene TRBJ2-3, with D maybe TRBD1 (5 bases). The CDR3 spans 13 residues. Per the germline V gene, CDR1 is KGHSH and CDR2 is LQKENI. Deletions cut 2 bases from V and 6 bases from J, with 9 bases between. The CDR3 DNA is TGTGCCAGCTCACCAGGGGCAGTGGATACGCAGTATTTT. Its protein product is CASSPGAVDTQYF.

This clone was picked up one time. The CDR3 protein is CASSPLGVGTTYEQYF. The CDR3 nucleotides read TGTGCCAGCAGCCCTCTTGGTGTTGGGACAACATACGAGCAGTACTTC. V is TRBV7-2 and J is TRBJ2-7; weak D call: TRBD1 (6 bases). The CDR3 extends over 16 amino acids. V lost 5 bases to trimming and J lost 4 bases, with 21 bases between them. Germline V CDR1 and CDR2: SGHTA, FQGNSA.

The chain joins TRBV19 to TRBJ2-7; 11 nucleotides match TRBD2. Germline V CDR1 and CDR2: LNHDA, SQIVND (reference sequence). The CDR3 is 18 amino acids. With V trimmed by 5 bases and J by 1 base, 13 bases remained unmatched. In DNA form, the CDR3 reads TGTGCCAGTAGTGTCACCAATCAATTAGCGGGAGGGTCCTACGAGCAGTACTTC. It specifies CASSVTNQLAGGSYEQYF.

V usage is TRBV7-9 and J usage is TRBJ2-4; tentative D call: TRBD2 (6 bases). The V and J ends lost 11 bases and 7 bases respectively, with 15 bases between them. The CDR3 spans 12 residues. Germline V gene lookup returns CDR1 SEHNR and CDR2 FQNEAQ (reference sequence). DNA for the CDR3: TGTGCCCTAAGTGCGGGACTCAACATTCAGTACTTC. This gives the protein CALSAGLNIQYF.

The chain employs TRBV5-1 and TRBJ1-1, with 9 bases identical to TRBD1. Germline V gene data show CDR1 as SGHRS and CDR2 as YFSETQ. Germline trimming cut 2 bases from V and 5 bases from J; bases unmatched to any gene: 7. The length of the CDR3 is 15 residues. The CDR3 DNA reads as TGCGCCAGCAGCTTAACAACAGGGGGCGGGACTGAAGCTTTCTTT. Protein: CASSLTTGGGTEAFF.

The chain joins TRBV10-3 to TRBJ1-5; 9 nucleotides line up with TRBD1. The length of the CDR3 is 15 residues. The J segment lost 4 bases and the V segment lost 2 bases, leaving 3 bases of the junction unmatched. Germline assignment: CDR1 ENHRY and CDR2 SYGVKD. CDR3 sequence (DNA): TGTGCCATCAGTGAGGGGACAGGGAATAATCAGCCCCAGCATTTT. This encodes CAISEGTGNNQPQHF.

The rearrangement links TRBV2 to TRBJ1-2, with a possible D match to TRBD1 (5 bases). CDR1 SNHLY and CDR2 FYNNEI come from the germline V gene. The length of the CDR3 is 14 residues. Trimming took 7 bases from V and 0 from J, leaving 12 bases between them. The CDR3 sequence: CASKRGNSNYGYTF. DNA of the CDR3: TGTGCCAGCAAAAGGGGAAACTCTAACTATGGCTACACCTTC. Complete variable domain (other parts from reference TRBV2 and TRBJ1-2): EPEVTQTPSHQVTQMGQEVILRCVPISNHLYFYWYRQILGQKVEFLVSFYNNEISEKSEIFDDQFSVERPDGSNFTLKIRSTKLEDSAMYFCASKRGNSNYGYTFGSGTRLTVV.